Listed here is a single T cell receptor beta chain. The data are from a study of blood T cell repertoires in COVID-19. This table comes from immunoSEQ multiplex PCR, and its TCRdb copy is limited to in-frame clones, with some not included. The sample lists over 250,000 clones, 84% occurring once. Trimming cost V 5 bases and J 0 bases, with 24 bases left between them. Germline V gene sequence: CDR1 MDHEN, CDR2 SYDVKM. There are 19 residues in the CDR3. Input material: peripheral blood. The V call is TRBV28, the J call TRBJ2-3; D is uncertain. This sequence originates from a human donor with COVID-19, enrolled during active disease. The donor label of this sample is uncertain. The CDR3 DNA reads as TGTGCCAGCAGTCGCTTCTCCCGCCGAGGAAGCTTTAGCACAGATACGCAGTATTTT. This translates into CASSRFSRRGSFSTDTQYF.